This is a list of T cell receptor beta chains from one sample in a study of shared clonotypes between healthy human individuals. Repertoires were generated with immunoSEQ multiplex PCR, while TCRdb's copy carries only in-frame clones and drops some. Here the sample spans around 700,000 clones, roughly 72% being singletons. The sample taken for sequencing was memory CD4+ T cells sorted from blood. These receptors all stem from a woman aged 25 to 39 in good health. The CDR3 runs from the conserved cysteine through the conserved F or W. Fields, in order: V gene, clone size, CDR3 length, D gene, J gene, CDR3 protein, CDR3 DNA. D genes are given only for firm matches. The size of a clone is reported for some rows only, either as once, few or many, or as a class for expanded clones.

v_call: TRBV19; clone_size: .; cdr3_length: 13; d_call: TRBD1; j_call: TRBJ2-1; cdr3_aa: CASSRDSHNEQFF; cdr3_nt: TGTGCCAGTAGCAGGGACAGCCACAATGAGCAGTTCTTC
v_call: TRBV6-1; clone_size: .; cdr3_length: 14; d_call: TRBD2; j_call: TRBJ2-7; cdr3_aa: CASTGTSDSYEQYF; cdr3_nt: TGTGCCAGCACCGGGACTAGCGACTCCTACGAGCAGTACTTC
v_call: TRBV10-3; clone_size: few; cdr3_length: 14; d_call: TRBD1; j_call: TRBJ1-2; cdr3_aa: CAISEQGIDYGYTF; cdr3_nt: TGTGCCATCAGTGAACAGGGGATAGACTATGGCTACACCTTC
v_call: TRBV19; clone_size: .; cdr3_length: 13; d_call: .; j_call: TRBJ1-1; cdr3_aa: CASSIQGRAEAFF; cdr3_nt: TGTGCCAGTAGTATTCAGGGTCGCGCTGAAGCTTTCTTT
v_call: TRBV6-5; clone_size: .; cdr3_length: 15; d_call: .; j_call: TRBJ2-2; cdr3_aa: CASSYRRGNTGELFF; cdr3_nt: TGTGCCAGCAGTTACCGGAGGGGGAACACCGGGGAGCTGTTTTTT
v_call: TRBV7-8; clone_size: .; cdr3_length: 17; d_call: .; j_call: TRBJ2-1; cdr3_aa: CASSPPLRQSSSNEQFF; cdr3_nt: TGTGCCAGCAGCCCCCCTCTTCGACAGAGCAGCAGCAATGAGCAGTTCTTC
v_call: TRBV4-1; clone_size: .; cdr3_length: 16; d_call: TRBD1; j_call: TRBJ1-5; cdr3_aa: CASSQPTGGSYQPQHF; cdr3_nt: TGCGCCAGCAGCCAACCGACAGGGGGTAGTTATCAGCCCCAGCATTTT
v_call: TRBV5-1; clone_size: .; cdr3_length: 13; d_call: .; j_call: TRBJ2-1; cdr3_aa: CASSPWTSYEQFF; cdr3_nt: TGCGCCAGCAGCCCATGGACCTCCTATGAGCAGTTCTTC
v_call: TRBV5-1; clone_size: .; cdr3_length: 16; d_call: .; j_call: TRBJ2-5; cdr3_aa: CASSLIPSSGQETQYF; cdr3_nt: TGCGCCAGCAGCTTGATACCAAGTAGCGGCCAAGAGACCCAGTACTTC
v_call: TRBV5-1; clone_size: once; cdr3_length: 15; d_call: TRBD1; j_call: TRBJ2-7; cdr3_aa: CASSVGDRGGYEQYF; cdr3_nt: TGCGCCAGCAGCGTAGGCGACAGGGGCGGCTACGAGCAGTACTTC
v_call: TRBV6-1; clone_size: .; cdr3_length: 16; d_call: .; j_call: TRBJ1-2; cdr3_aa: CASSELSTFPLDGYTF; cdr3_nt: TGTGCCAGCAGTGAACTATCGACATTTCCACTGGATGGCTACACCTTC
v_call: TRBV5-1; clone_size: few; cdr3_length: 15; d_call: .; j_call: TRBJ2-3; cdr3_aa: CASSLQGLNTDTQYF; cdr3_nt: TGCGCCAGCAGCTTACAGGGACTCAACACAGATACGCAGTATTTT